This paragraph reports one T cell receptor (beta chain). Germline V gene sequence: CDR1 SNHLY, CDR2 FYNNEI. V shed 6 bases, J shed 0 bases, and the junction held 8 bases outside the gene matches. The CDR3 is made up of 16 amino acids. The data belong to a study of cytomegalovirus exposure and HLA in healthy donors. This PCR relied on a set of 60 Vbeta primers and 13 Jbeta primers. Data came from immunoSEQ multiplex PCR; TCRdb stores just in-frame clones and leaves some out. Of about 160,000 clones listed, around 77% are singletons. The clonotype was recovered from a man in his forties or fifties in good health and CMV-seropositive. The sequenced sample consisted of PBMCs. The V gene is TRBV2, the J gene TRBJ1-1; 9 bases match TRBD1. CDR3 DNA sequence: TGTGCCAGCAGACTACAGGGGGCGCGAATGAACACTGAAGCTTTCTTT. Protein: CASRLQGARMNTEAFF.